Reported below is one T cell receptor (beta chain). Its antigen remains unknown. The data belong to a study of cytomegalovirus exposure and HLA in healthy donors. Study-wide results and caveats: Prediction of most subjects' HLA-A and HLA-B alleles by TCR beta sequences was reportedly accurate. For most TCR beta V segments, an earlier analysis put the productive rate at about 87% or about 30% of the time.

13 Jbeta primers and 60 Vbeta primers were used for the PCR. Measured with immunoSEQ multiplex PCR; TCRdb has only the in-frame clones, and not every one. The sample has about 40,000 clones. This CDR3 is built from 15 residues. The ends lost 1 base at V and 2 bases at J; junction bases unmatched: 5. CDR1 SGHVS and CDR2 FNYEAQ come from the germline V gene. The sample taken for sequencing was PBMCs. V and J are TRBV7-6 and TRBJ2-7; 7 nucleotides match TRBD1. This TCR came from a young man in good health and CMV-seronegative. CDR3 amino acids: CASSLGQGLAYEQYF. DNA for the CDR3: TGTGCCAGCAGCTTAGGACAGGGCCTTGCCTACGAGCAGTACTTC.